The T cell receptor beta chain described here comes from a study of monozygotic twins with cystic fibrosis. Study background: Approximately 2.7 micrograms of fragmented DNA underwent 15 PCR cycles for library preparation.

Produced via immunoSEQ multiplex PCR; TCRdb's table is partial and in-frame only. The data show roughly 29,000 clones, approximately 86% seen once. Trimming cost V 4 bases and J 7 bases; bases outside gene matches: 12. The CDR3 extends over 15 amino acids. The germline CDR1 and CDR2 sequences are SGHRS and YFSETQ. Sequences were obtained from blood. The clonotype was recovered from a girl aged 2-15 years with cystic fibrosis. This chain uses TRBV5-1 with TRBJ1-1; 8 bases are shared with TRBD1. The CDR3 sequence: CASSLQGAVQGEAFF. As DNA, the CDR3 is TGCGCCAGCAGCCTCCAGGGGGCGGTTCAAGGTGAAGCTTTCTTT. The full variable domain, rest sourced from reference TRBV5-1 and TRBJ1-1, is KAGVTQTPRYLIKTRGQQVTLSCSPISGHRSVSWYQQTPGQGLQFLFEYFSETQRNKGNFPGRFSGRQFSNSRSEMNVSTLELGDSALYLCASSLQGAVQGEAFFGQGTRLTVV.